Below, 7 T cell receptor beta chains from the same sample are listed, as sequenced in a study of PD-1 blockade in classical Hodgkin lymphoma. Time point meaning: cycle 4 day 1 (C4D1), after less than 7 weeks of nivolumab. In every patient, relapse followed autologous stem cell transplantation, while exposure to brentuximab vedotin differed. CD4+ T cells were purified from thawed PBMCs by negative selection. Produced via immunoSEQ multiplex PCR; TCRdb's table is partial and in-frame only. The sample has tens of thousands of clones, around 83% seen once. The sample consisted of CD4+ T cells from blood, taken before the fourth cycle of nivolumab. The receptor set was obtained from a human donor with classical Hodgkin lymphoma.

The chain carries TRBV5-1 and TRBJ1-6, with a possible D match to TRBD1 (6 bases). The CDR3 has 20 amino acids. The germline V gene has CDR1 SGHRS and CDR2 YFSETQ. The V gene lost 4 bases and the J gene lost 6 bases, with 29 bases spanning the gap. The CDR3 protein is CASSPTDSWTATLSNSPLHF. The DNA for the CDR3 is TGCGCCAGCAGCCCTACGGATTCCTGGACAGCTACCTTGAGTAATTCACCCCTCCACTTT.

This rearrangement joins TRBV14 to TRBJ1-2, with unresolved D. Per germline, CDR1 SGHDN and CDR2 FVKESK. This CDR3 is built from 13 residues. Trimming removed 4 bases at V and 14 bases at J, with 20 bases between. The CDR3 loop reads CASSRLTRPPTTF. The CDR3 bases are TGTGCCAGCAGCCGGTTGACGCGGCCTCCCACTACCTTC.

This clone was counted a single time. The J gene is TRBJ2-1, the V gene TRBV27, with 7 bases identical to TRBD1. CDR1 is MNHEY, CDR2 SMNVEV, per germline (reference sequence). The CDR3 has 16 residues. Germline trimming cut 6 bases from V and 5 bases from J; bases unmatched to any gene: 13. CDR3: CASRGPDRVGNNEQFF. The CDR3 nucleotides are TGTGCCAGCAGGGGGCCCGACAGGGTGGGCAACAATGAGCAGTTCTTC.

The chain employs TRBV23-1 and TRBJ2-3; 9 nucleotides match TRBD1. TRBV23-1 carries the ORF label, with uncertain function. The J segment lost 6 bases and the V segment lost 2 bases, leaving 9 bases of the junction unmatched. The CDR3 is made up of 16 amino acids. CDR3 DNA sequence: TGCGCCAGCAGTCAAGATCCGGGACAGGGAGACGATACGCAGTATTTT. Amino acid sequence: CASSQDPGQGDDTQYF.

This clone has only a few counts. The chain has TRBV6-5 and TRBJ1-5, with D unclear. The length of the CDR3 is 12 residues. Trimming took off 5 bases at V and 4 bases at J, with 6 bases between the two ends. Germline lookup yields CDR1 MNHEY and CDR2 SVGAGI. CDR3 sequence (DNA): TGTGCCAGCAGTACAAAAAATCAGCCCCAGCATTTT. It is translated as CASSTKNQPQHF.

This clone appeared once. The rearrangement links TRBV30 to TRBJ2-7; 13 bases fit TRBD2. CDR1 and CDR2 from the germline V gene are GTSNPN and SVGIG (reference sequence). With 4 bases clipped from V and 9 bases from J, the junction kept 3 bases outside the gene matches. The CDR3 runs to 12 residues. The CDR3 DNA is TGTGCCTGGAACGGACTAGCGGGAGTGCAGTACTTC. Amino acids: CAWNGLAGVQYF.

This chain joins TRBV7-2 and TRBJ1-1; no definite D call. Per germline, CDR1 SGHTA and CDR2 FQGNSA. The V gene lost 1 base and the J gene lost 0 bases, with 3 bases spanning the gap. This CDR3 has 13 residues. Written as DNA, the CDR3 is TGTGCCAGCAGCTTAGGGATGAACACTGAAGCTTTCTTT. Its translation is CASSLGMNTEAFF.